Following are 28 T cell receptor beta chains from one sample sequenced in a study of OX40 agonist ivuxolimab in advanced cancers. Using immunoSEQ multiplex PCR, the repertoire was profiled, and TCRdb retains in-frame clones only, with some absent. The sample consists of about 41,000 clones, around 83% of them appearing once. The sequenced sample was CD4+ or CD8+ T cells sorted from blood, obtained in a trial of the OX40 agonist ivuxolimab. The receptor set was obtained from an adult with an advanced solid tumor such as melanoma, head and neck, liver or kidney cancer.

V gene TRBV4-3 combines with J gene TRBJ1-1; 7 bases match TRBD1. The CDR3 has 17 residues. The V and J ends lost 0 bases and 4 bases, in that order; junction bases with no gene match: 11. Germline CDR1 and CDR2: LGHNA and YSLEER. CDR3 residues: CASSQDHDRERGTEAFF. DNA of the CDR3: TGCGCCAGCAGCCAAGATCACGACAGGGAGAGAGGCACTGAAGCTTTCTTT.

This chain joins TRBV4-3 and TRBJ2-3; D not resolved. The germline CDR1 and CDR2 sequences are LGHNA and YSLEER. CDR3 length: 13 amino acids. Trimming left V 5 bases short and J 3 bases short, with 9 bases between. Here the CDR3 reads CASSLAVTDTQYF. The CDR3 nucleotides are TGCGCCAGCAGCTTGGCCGTAACAGATACGCAGTATTTT.

In this sample, this clone turned up once. V usage is TRBV6-1 and J usage is TRBJ1-4; D call uncertain. This CDR3 contains 14 residues. Germline loops: CDR1 MNHNS, CDR2 SASEGT. V was cut by 2 bases and J by 3 bases, with 7 bases left in between. CDR3 in amino acids: CASSEWTSNEKLFF. In DNA, the CDR3 is TGTGCCAGCAGTGAATGGACCTCTAATGAAAAACTGTTTTTT.

The chain joins TRBV19 to TRBJ1-5; unclear D gene. Trimming shortened V by 3 bases and J by 4 bases, and 10 bases separated the two germline ends. CDR1 is LNHDA and CDR2 is SQIVND in the germline V gene (reference sequence). The length of the CDR3 is 14 residues. This CDR3 reads CASSIQRPNQPQHF. The CDR3 nucleotides are TGTGCCAGTAGTATCCAGCGGCCAAATCAGCCCCAGCATTTT.

The chain has TRBV6-1 and TRBJ2-1, with TRBD1 identical over 7 bases. Germline loops: CDR1 MNHNS, CDR2 SASEGT. J lost 5 bases, V lost 5 bases, and 9 bases had no gene match. The CDR3 has 15 amino acids. Here the CDR3 reads CASSLRQGVHNEQFF. The CDR3 DNA follows: TGTGCCAGCAGTCTCCGACAGGGAGTCCACAATGAGCAGTTCTTC.

This clone was seen more than once but under ten times. The chain uses TRBV7-6 and TRBJ2-1, with 10 bases lining up with TRBD2. V was pared by 0 bases and J by 1 base, with 6 bases of the junction left unmatched. The CDR3 loop spans 18 amino acids. Germline CDR1 SGHVS, CDR2 FNYEAQ. CDR3 in amino acids: CASSLASAGGLSYNEQFF. The CDR3 nucleotides read TGTGCCAGCAGCTTAGCGTCAGCGGGGGGGCTTTCCTACAATGAGCAGTTCTTC.

V usage is TRBV2 and J usage is TRBJ2-3; TRBD1 matches at 11 bases. Unmatched junction bases numbered 1, after V lost 1 base and J lost 4 bases. CDR1 and CDR2 (germline): SNHLY, FYNNEI. The CDR3 contains 15 residues. The CDR3 DNA reads as TGTGCCAGCAGTGAAGGGGACAGGGGGGCAGATACGCAGTATTTT. It codes for CASSEGDRGADTQYF.

This chain links TRBV30 with TRBJ1-6, with a tentative D call TRBD1 (5 bases). CDR1 and CDR2 (germline): GTSNPN, SVGIG (reference sequence). V shed 0 bases and J shed 1 base, with 10 bases lying between them. This CDR3 is 16 amino acids long. The CDR3 sequence is CAWSVKGSSYNSPLHF. In DNA, the CDR3 is TGTGCCTGGAGTGTAAAGGGGAGTTCCTATAATTCACCCCTCCACTTT.

The V gene is TRBV5-8, the J gene TRBJ1-1, with TRBD1 identical over 8 bases. The V segment lost 0 bases and the J segment 0 bases; nucleotides outside the gene matches: 4. Germline CDR1 is SGHTS and CDR2 is YDEGEE. This CDR3 has 16 amino acids. The CDR3 DNA reads as TGTGCCAGCAGCTTGGGGGACAGGAAGATGAACACTGAAGCTTTCTTT. As protein: CASSLGDRKMNTEAFF.

This chain connects TRBV7-9 to TRBJ1-1; perhaps TRBD1 as D (6 bases). V dropped 3 bases and J dropped 0 bases, with 14 bases sitting between them. The V gene's germline CDR1 is SEHNR and CDR2 FQNEAQ (reference sequence). This CDR3 is built from 16 residues. This chain's CDR3 is CASSFSGQLLNTEAFF. The DNA of the CDR3 is TGTGCCAGCAGCTTTTCTGGACAGCTATTGAACACTGAAGCTTTCTTT.

The chain links TRBV5-1 to TRBJ2-7; a weak D match, TRBD1 (6 bases). The CDR3 extends over 17 amino acids. V gave up 0 bases and J gave up 0 bases, with 16 bases separating them. Germline V lookup: CDR1 SGHRS, CDR2 YFSETQ. CDR3 sequence reads: CASSLASFRDNSYEQYF. Here the CDR3 DNA reads TGCGCCAGCAGCTTGGCCTCTTTCCGGGACAACTCCTACGAGCAGTACTTC.

The chain is built from TRBV7-6 and TRBJ1-1; no clear D. This CDR3 has 15 amino acids. Per the germline V gene, CDR1 is SGHVS and CDR2 is FNYEAQ. Trimming took off 2 bases at V and 7 bases at J, with 17 bases between the two ends. The CDR3 region is CASSLLEVGRGEAFF. As DNA, the CDR3 is TGTGCCAGCAGCTTACTCGAAGTAGGGCGGGGTGAAGCTTTCTTT.

The chain uses TRBV19 and TRBJ2-7; TRBD1 agrees at 10 bases. Trimming took 5 bases from V and 2 from J; bases not matched to a gene: 6. The CDR3 has 15 amino acids. In germline, CDR1 is LNHDA, CDR2 SQIVND (reference sequence). Here the CDR3 DNA reads TGTGCCAGTAGTCTTGGACAGGGGGTTGCCTACGAGCAGTACTTC. This gives the protein CASSLGQGVAYEQYF.

The J gene is TRBJ2-7, the V gene TRBV11-2; D might be TRBD2 (5 bases). The V gene's germline CDR1 is SGHAT and CDR2 FQNNGV. V was clipped by 3 bases and J by 6 bases, with 15 bases between them. This CDR3 is 14 amino acids long. The CDR3 DNA sequence: TGTGCCAGCAGCTTGGCAGGCCGGGATACCGAGCAGTACTTC. It encodes CASSLAGRDTEQYF.

V usage is TRBV12-5 and J usage is TRBJ2-1; 8 positions match TRBD1. CDR1 is LGHNT and CDR2 is FRNRAP in the germline V gene. Trimming at V came to 3 bases and at J to 9 bases, leaving 4 bases not matched to a gene. The CDR3 loop spans 13 amino acids. The CDR3: CASGFGQGGEQFF. CDR3 nucleotides: TGTGCTAGTGGTTTCGGACAGGGAGGTGAGCAGTTCTTC.

The chain links TRBV6-5 to TRBJ2-1, with unresolved D. From germline, CDR1 is MNHEY and CDR2 SVGAGI. This CDR3 has 15 residues. Trimming took off 6 bases at V and 0 bases at J, with 12 bases between the two ends. The CDR3, as DNA: TGTGCCAGCAGCATCGACGGCAGCTCCTACAATGAGCAGTTCTTC. Amino acids: CASSIDGSSYNEQFF.

This clone was seen only once. V usage is TRBV5-1 and J usage is TRBJ1-1, with D hard to call. CDR3 length equals 15 residues. The germline V gene encodes CDR1 SGHRS and CDR2 YFSETQ. V shed 2 bases and J shed 7 bases, with 18 bases lying between them. The DNA for the CDR3 is TGCGCCAGCAGCTTAGAGACTCGAAGGCAGAGTGAAGCTTTCTTT. Its protein is CASSLETRRQSEAFF.

This clone was recorded a few times. The chain couples TRBV12-5 to TRBJ2-3; 12 nucleotides agree with TRBD2. The CDR3 sequence is 16 residues long. CDR1 is LGHNT and CDR2 is FRNRAP in the germline V gene. V lost 1 base to trimming and J lost 5 bases; unmatched junction nucleotides: 4. CDR3 amino acids: CASGLGLAGARDTQYF. The CDR3 nucleotides are TGTGCTAGTGGTTTGGGACTAGCGGGAGCAAGAGATACGCAGTATTTT.

V usage is TRBV10-2 and J usage is TRBJ2-3; D is unresolved. The CDR3 extends over 12 amino acids. CDR1 is WSHSY and CDR2 is SAAADI in the germline V gene. Deletions cut 7 bases from V and 6 bases from J, with 11 bases between. This CDR3 reads CASKLPQDTQYF. The CDR3 DNA is TGCGCCAGCAAGCTCCCCCAGGATACGCAGTATTTT.

The rearrangement uses TRBV19 and TRBJ1-2; 7 bases line up with TRBD1. CDR1 and CDR2 from the germline V gene are LNHDA and SQIVND (reference sequence). The V and J ends lost 3 bases and 2 bases, in that order; junction bases with no gene match: 15. CDR3 length: 18 amino acids. CDR3 coding DNA: TGTGCCAGTAGTATCTCGACAGGGACGTCCCCTTCAAACTATGGCTACACCTTC. Amino acid sequence: CASSISTGTSPSNYGYTF.

This sequence joins TRBV7-3 and TRBJ1-1; D ambiguous. CDR1 is SGHTA and CDR2 is FQGTGA in the germline V gene. The CDR3 has 13 residues. Trimming left V 4 bases short and J 1 base short, with 7 bases between. CDR3 sequence reads: CASSSQPNTEAFF. The DNA for the CDR3 is TGTGCCAGCAGCTCACAACCGAACACTGAAGCTTTCTTT.

The count of this clone is one. V and J are TRBV7-8 and TRBJ1-1; 7 positions match TRBD1. The CDR3 consists of 17 residues. Germline assignment: CDR1 SGHVS and CDR2 FQNEAQ. Unmatched junction bases numbered 13, after V lost 4 bases and J lost 2 bases. The CDR3 bases are TGTGCCAGCAGCTCACCCTCCCGACAGGGAGGAAACACTGAAGCTTTCTTT. Residues: CASSSPSRQGGNTEAFF.

The J gene is TRBJ2-3, the V gene TRBV5-1; TRBD2 matches at 9 bases. This CDR3 contains 15 residues. CDR1 is SGHRS and CDR2 is YFSETQ in the germline V gene. V lost 4 bases, J lost 0 bases, and 3 bases stayed unmatched. The CDR3 sequence: CASSASGGSTDTQYF. The CDR3 DNA reads TGCGCCAGCAGCGCGAGCGGGGGGAGCACAGATACGCAGTATTTT.

This rearrangement joins TRBV10-3 to TRBJ1-1, with D possibly being TRBD1 (6 bases). The CDR3 spans 12 residues. The germline V gene encodes CDR1 ENHRY and CDR2 SYGVKD. With 8 bases removed from V and 6 bases from J, the gap between germline ends came to 13 bases. CDR3 nucleotides: TGTGCCATCGGCAGGGGAGGGTCTGAAGCTTTCTTT. Its protein product is CAIGRGGSEAFF.

This clone was detected only a few times. The chain uses TRBV7-9 and TRBJ1-1; D is undetermined. V lost 0 bases and J 0 bases, leaving 5 bases between the germline ends. Germline CDR1 SEHNR, CDR2 FQNEAQ (reference sequence). CDR3 length: 14 residues. CDR3 sequence reads: CASSLAAMNTEAFF. The CDR3 DNA sequence: TGTGCCAGCAGCTTAGCCGCGATGAACACTGAAGCTTTCTTT.

The rearrangement uses TRBV11-2 and TRBJ2-7, with D unclear. Looked up from germline, CDR1 is SGHAT and CDR2 is FQNNGV. V was shortened by 6 bases and J by 2 bases, with 14 bases between the two germline ends. CDR3 size: 14 residues. CDR3 amino acids: CASRTQGSAYEQYF. Here the CDR3 DNA reads TGTGCCAGCAGGACCCAAGGGTCAGCCTACGAGCAGTACTTC.

This clone was seen more than once but under ten times. V is TRBV5-1 and J is TRBJ1-1, with 9 positions matching TRBD1. Germline assignment: CDR1 SGHRS and CDR2 YFSETQ. This CDR3 spans 15 amino acids. J was trimmed by 0 bases and V by 8 bases; bases with no gene match: 8. The DNA of the CDR3 is TGCGCCAGTGCCGGACAGGGGAGTCTGAACACTGAAGCTTTCTTT. It yields the protein CASAGQGSLNTEAFF.

The rearrangement links TRBV28 to TRBJ1-5; unclear D gene. The ends were cut back, 0 bases at V and 3 bases at J, with 6 bases in the middle. The CDR3 spans 14 residues. Germline values: CDR1 MDHEN, CDR2 SYDVKM. CDR3 nucleotide sequence: TGTGCCAGCAGTTTATGGCAGTTCAATCAGCCCCAGCATTTT. It is translated as CASSLWQFNQPQHF.